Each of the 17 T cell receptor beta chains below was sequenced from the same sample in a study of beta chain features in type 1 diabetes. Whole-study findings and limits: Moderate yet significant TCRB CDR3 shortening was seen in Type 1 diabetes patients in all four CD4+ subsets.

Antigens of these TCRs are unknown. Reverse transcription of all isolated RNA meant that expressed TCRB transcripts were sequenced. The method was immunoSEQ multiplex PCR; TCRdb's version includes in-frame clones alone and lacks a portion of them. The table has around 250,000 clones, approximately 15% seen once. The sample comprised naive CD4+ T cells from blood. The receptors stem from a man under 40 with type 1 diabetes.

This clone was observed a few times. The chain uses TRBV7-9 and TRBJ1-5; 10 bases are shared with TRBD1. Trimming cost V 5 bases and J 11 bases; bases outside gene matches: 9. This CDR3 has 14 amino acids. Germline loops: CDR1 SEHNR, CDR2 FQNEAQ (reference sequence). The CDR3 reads CASSQGQGFTSQHF. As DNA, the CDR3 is TGTGCCAGCAGCCAGGGACAGGGGTTCACGTCCCAGCATTTT.

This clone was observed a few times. Here the CDR3 reads CASSQVAYNEQFF. Here the CDR3 DNA reads TGCGCCAGCAGCCAAGTAGCCTACAATGAGCAGTTCTTC. The chain uses TRBV4-1 and TRBJ2-1; no reliable D call. CDR3 size: 13 residues. V lost 1 base and J lost 2, with 3 bases in between. Looked up from germline, CDR1 is MGHRA and CDR2 is YSYEKL.

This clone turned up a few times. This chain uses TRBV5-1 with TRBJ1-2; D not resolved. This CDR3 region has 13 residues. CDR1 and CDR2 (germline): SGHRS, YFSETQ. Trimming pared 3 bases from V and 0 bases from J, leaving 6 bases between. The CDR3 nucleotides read TGCGCCAGCAGCTATGCAGCTAACTATGGCTACACCTTC. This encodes CASSYAANYGYTF.

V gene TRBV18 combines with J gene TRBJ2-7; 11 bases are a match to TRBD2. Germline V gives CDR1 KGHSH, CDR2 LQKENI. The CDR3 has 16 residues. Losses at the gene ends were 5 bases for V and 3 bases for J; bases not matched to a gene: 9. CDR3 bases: TGTGCCAGCTCAAATGCCGGGACTAGCGGATTCTACGAGCAGTACTTC. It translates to CASSNAGTSGFYEQYF.

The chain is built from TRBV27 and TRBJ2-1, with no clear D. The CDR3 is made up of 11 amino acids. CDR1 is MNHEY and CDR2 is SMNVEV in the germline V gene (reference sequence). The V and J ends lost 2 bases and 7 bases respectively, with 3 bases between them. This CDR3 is CASSLRNEQFF. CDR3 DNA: TGTGCCAGCAGTTTACGTAATGAGCAGTTCTTC.

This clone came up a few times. CDR3: CASSLQGVTHEQFF. The DNA of the CDR3 is TGCGCCAGCAGCTTACAGGGGGTTACGCATGAGCAGTTCTTC. The chain employs TRBV5-1 and TRBJ2-1; TRBD1 agrees at 8 bases. The CDR3 has 14 residues. Germline V CDR1 and CDR2: SGHRS, YFSETQ. V gave up 2 bases and J gave up 8 bases; unmatched junction bases: 6.

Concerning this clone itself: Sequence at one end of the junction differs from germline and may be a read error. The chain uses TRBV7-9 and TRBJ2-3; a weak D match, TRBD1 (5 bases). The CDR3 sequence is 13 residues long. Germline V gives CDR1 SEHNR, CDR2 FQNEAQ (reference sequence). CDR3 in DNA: TGTGCCAGCAGCTTAGAAGTGTCAGGACAAGTTGATTTT. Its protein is CASSLEVSGQVDF.

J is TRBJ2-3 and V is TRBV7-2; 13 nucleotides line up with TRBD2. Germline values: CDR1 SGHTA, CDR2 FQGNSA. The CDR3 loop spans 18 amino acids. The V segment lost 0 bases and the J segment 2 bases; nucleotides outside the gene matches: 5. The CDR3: CASSLASGTSGITDTQYF. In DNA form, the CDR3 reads TGTGCCAGCAGCTTAGCGTCCGGGACTAGCGGGATCACAGATACGCAGTATTTT.

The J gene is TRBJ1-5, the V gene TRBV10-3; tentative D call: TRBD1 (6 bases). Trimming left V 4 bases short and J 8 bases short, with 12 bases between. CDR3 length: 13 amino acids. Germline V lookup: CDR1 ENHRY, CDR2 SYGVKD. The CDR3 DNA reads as TGTGCCATCAGTGCAGGGGAGTTCGAGCCCCAGCATTTT. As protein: CAISAGEFEPQHF.

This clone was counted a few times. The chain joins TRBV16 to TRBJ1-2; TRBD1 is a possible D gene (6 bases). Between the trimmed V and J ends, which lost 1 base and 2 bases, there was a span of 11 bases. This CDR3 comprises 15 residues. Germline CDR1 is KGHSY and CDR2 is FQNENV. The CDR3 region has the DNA TGTGCCAGCAGCCAATATGGGGGCTCAAACTATGGCTACACCTTC. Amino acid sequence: CASSQYGGSNYGYTF.

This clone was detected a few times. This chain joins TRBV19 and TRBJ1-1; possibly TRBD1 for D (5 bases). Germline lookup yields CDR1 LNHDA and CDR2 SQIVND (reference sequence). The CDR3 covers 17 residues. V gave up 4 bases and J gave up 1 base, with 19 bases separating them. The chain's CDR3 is CASSSTTATFRNTEAFF. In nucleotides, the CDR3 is TGTGCCAGTAGTAGTACGACAGCTACATTTAGGAACACTGAAGCTTTCTTT.

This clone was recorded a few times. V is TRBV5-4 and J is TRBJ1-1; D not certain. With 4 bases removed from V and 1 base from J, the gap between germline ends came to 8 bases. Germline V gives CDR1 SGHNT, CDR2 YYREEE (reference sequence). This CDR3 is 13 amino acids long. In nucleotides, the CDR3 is TGTGCCAGCAGCATAACAGCGAACACTGAAGCTTTCTTT. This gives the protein CASSITANTEAFF.

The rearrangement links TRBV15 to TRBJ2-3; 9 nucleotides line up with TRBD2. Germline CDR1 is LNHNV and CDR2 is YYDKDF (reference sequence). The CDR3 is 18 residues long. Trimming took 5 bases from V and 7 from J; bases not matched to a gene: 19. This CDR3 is CATSSPSLKGLASYTQYF. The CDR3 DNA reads TGTGCCACCAGCTCCCCGAGCCTAAAGGGACTAGCTTCGTATACGCAGTATTTT.

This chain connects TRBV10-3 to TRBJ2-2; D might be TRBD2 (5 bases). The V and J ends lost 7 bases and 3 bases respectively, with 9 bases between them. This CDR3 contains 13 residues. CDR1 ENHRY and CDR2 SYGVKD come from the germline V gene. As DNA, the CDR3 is TGTGCCATCACTTCCGGGGACACCGGGGAGCTGTTTTTT. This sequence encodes CAITSGDTGELFF.

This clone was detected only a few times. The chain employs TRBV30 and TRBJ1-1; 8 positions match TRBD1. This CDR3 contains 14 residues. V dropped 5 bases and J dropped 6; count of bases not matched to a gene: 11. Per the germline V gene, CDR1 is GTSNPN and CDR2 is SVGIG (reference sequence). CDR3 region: CAWSRTGRGPEAFF. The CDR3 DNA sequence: TGTGCCTGGTCCCGGACAGGGAGGGGCCCTGAAGCTTTCTTT.

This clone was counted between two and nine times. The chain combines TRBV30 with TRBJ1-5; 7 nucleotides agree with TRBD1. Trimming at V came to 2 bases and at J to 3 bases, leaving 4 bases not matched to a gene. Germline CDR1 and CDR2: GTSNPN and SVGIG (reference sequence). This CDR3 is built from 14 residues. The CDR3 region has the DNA TGTGCCTGGAGTTTGGGGACAGTCAATCAGCCCCAGCATTTT. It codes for CAWSLGTVNQPQHF.

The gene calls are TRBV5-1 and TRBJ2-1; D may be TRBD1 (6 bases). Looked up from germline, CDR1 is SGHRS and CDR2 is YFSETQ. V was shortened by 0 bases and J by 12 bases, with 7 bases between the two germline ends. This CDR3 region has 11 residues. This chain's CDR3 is CASSLEGGQFF. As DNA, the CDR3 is TGCGCCAGCAGCTTGGAAGGGGGGCAGTTCTTC.